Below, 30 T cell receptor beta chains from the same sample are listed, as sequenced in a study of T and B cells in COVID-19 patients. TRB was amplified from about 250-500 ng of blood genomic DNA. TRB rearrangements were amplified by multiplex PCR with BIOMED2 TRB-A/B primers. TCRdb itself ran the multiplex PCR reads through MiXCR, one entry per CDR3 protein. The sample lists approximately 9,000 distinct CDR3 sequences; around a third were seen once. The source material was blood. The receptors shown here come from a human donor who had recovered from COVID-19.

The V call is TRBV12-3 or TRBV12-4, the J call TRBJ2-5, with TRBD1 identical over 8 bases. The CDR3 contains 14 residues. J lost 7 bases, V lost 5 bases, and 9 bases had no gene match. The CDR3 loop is CASSPQGAGGTQYF. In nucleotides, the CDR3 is TGTGCCAGCAGTCCCCAGGGGGCTGGCGGGACCCAGTACTTC.

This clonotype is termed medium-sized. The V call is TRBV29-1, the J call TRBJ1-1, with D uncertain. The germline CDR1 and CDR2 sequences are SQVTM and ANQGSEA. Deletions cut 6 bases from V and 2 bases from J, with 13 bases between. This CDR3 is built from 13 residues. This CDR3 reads CSVARLVNTEAFF. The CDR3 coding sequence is TGCAGCGTCGCCCGACTGGTAAACACTGAAGCTTTCTTT.

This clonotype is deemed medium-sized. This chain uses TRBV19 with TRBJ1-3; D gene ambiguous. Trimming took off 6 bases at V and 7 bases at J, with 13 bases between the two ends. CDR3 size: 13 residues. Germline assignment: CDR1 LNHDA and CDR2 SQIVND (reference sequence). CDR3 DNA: TGTGCCAGTAGCCCGGCTAACGGTAACACCATATATTTT. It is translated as CASSPANGNTIYF.

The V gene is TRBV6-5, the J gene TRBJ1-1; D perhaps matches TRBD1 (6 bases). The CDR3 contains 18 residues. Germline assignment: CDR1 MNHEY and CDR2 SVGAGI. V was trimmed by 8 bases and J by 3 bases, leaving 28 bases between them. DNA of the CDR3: TGTGCCAGCTCCAACCGAGGTGCGTGGGGGGGCAAGGACACTGAAGCTTTCTTT. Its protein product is CASSNRGAWGGKDTEAFF.

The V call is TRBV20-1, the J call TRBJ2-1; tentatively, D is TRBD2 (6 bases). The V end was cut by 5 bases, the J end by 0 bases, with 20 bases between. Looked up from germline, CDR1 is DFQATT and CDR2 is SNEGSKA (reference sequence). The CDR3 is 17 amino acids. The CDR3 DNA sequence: TGCAGTGCTCGCCGGGGACTCAGGGTAGCCTCCTACAATGAGCAGTTCTTC. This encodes CSARRGLRVASYNEQFF.

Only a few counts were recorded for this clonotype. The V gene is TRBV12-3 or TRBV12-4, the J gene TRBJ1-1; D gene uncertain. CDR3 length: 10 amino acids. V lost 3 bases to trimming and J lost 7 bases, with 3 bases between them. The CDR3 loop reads CASSLSEAFF. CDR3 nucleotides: TGTGCCAGCAGTTTGAGTGAAGCTTTCTTT.

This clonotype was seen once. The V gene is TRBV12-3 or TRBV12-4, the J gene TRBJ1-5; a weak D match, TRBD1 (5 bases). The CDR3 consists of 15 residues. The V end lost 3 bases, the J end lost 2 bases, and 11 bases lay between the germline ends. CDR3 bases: TGTGCCAGCAGTTTGGGGCATGGAGGCAATCAGCCCCAGCATTTT. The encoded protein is CASSLGHGGNQPQHF.

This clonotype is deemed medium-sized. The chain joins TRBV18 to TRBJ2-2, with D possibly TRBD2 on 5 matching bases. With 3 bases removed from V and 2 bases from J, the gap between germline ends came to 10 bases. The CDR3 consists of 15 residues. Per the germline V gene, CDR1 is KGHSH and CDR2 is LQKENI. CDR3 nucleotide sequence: TGTGCCAGCTCACCCCCACGGGGAAACACCGGGGAGCTGTTTTTT. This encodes CASSPPRGNTGELFF.

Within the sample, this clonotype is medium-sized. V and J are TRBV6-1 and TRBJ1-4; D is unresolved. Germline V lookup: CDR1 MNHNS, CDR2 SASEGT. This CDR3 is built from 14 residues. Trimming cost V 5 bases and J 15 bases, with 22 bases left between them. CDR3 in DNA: TGTGCCAGCAGTCCCGGGGAGGTGGCCGGACGGATGTTTTTT. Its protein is CASSPGEVAGRMFF.

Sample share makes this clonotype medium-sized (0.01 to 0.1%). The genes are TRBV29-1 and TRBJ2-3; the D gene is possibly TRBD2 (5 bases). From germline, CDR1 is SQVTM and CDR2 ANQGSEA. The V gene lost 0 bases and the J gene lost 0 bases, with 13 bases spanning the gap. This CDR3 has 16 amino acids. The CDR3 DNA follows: TGCAGCGTTGAAGAACGGCAGACTACTAGCACAGATACGCAGTATTTT. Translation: CSVEERQTTSTDTQYF.

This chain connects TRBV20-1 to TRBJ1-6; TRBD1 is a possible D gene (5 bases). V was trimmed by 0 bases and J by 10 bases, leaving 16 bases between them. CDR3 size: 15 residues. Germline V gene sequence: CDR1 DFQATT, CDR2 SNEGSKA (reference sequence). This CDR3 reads CSARDPAGSSSPLHF. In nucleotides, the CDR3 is TGCAGTGCTAGAGATCCAGCAGGGTCAAGCTCACCCCTCCACTTT.

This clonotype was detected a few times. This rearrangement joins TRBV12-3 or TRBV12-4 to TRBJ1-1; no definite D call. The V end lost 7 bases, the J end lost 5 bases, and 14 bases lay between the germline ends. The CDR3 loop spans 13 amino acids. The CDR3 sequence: CASIAVRGTEAFF. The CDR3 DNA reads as TGTGCCAGCATAGCGGTTCGGGGAACTGAAGCTTTCTTT.

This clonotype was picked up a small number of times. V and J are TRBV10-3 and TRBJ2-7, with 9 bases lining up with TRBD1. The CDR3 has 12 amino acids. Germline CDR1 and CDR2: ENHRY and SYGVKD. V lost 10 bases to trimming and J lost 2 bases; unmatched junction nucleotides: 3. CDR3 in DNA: TGTGCCACCCGGGACAGGGCCTACGAGCAGTACTTC. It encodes CATRDRAYEQYF.

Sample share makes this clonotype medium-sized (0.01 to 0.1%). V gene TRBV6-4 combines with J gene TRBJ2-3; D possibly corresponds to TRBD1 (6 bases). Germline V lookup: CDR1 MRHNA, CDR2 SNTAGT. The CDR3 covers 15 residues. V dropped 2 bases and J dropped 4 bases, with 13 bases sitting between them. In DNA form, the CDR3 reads TGTGCCAGCAGTGACGAAGGGGGTTCGGCAGATACGCAGTATTTT. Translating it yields CASSDEGGSADTQYF.

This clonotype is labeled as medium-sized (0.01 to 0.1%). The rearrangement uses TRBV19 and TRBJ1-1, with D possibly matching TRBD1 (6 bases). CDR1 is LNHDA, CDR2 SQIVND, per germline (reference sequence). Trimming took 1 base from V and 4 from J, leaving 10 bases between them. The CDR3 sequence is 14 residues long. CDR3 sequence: CASSIVQGTTEAFF. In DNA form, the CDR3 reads TGTGCCAGTAGTATAGTTCAGGGGACCACTGAAGCTTTCTTT.

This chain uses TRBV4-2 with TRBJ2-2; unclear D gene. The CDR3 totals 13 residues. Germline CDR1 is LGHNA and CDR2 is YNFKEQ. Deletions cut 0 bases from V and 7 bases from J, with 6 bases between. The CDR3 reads CASSQDLGGELFF. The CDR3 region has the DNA TGTGCCAGCAGCCAAGATCTAGGCGGGGAGCTGTTTTTT.

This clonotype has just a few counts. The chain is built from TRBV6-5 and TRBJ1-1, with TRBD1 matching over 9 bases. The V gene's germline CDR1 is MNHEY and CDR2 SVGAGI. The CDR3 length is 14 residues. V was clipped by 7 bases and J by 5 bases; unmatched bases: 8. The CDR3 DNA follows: TGTGCCAGCATGAACAGGGGGCGTGGGACTGAAGCTTTCTTT. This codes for CASMNRGRGTEAFF.

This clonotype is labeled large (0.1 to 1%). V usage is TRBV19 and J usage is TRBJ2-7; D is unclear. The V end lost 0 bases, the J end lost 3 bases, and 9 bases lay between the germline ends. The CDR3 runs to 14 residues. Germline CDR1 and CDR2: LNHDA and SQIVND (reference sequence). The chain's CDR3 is CASSIDGTLYEQYF. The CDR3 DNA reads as TGTGCCAGTAGTATAGATGGCACACTCTACGAGCAGTACTTC.

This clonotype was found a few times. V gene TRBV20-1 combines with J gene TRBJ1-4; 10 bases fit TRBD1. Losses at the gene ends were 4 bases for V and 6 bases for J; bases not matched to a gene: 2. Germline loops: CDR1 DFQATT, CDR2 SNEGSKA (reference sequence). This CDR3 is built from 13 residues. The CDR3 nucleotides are TGCAGTGCTATAGACAGGGGGCATGAAAAACTGTTTTTT. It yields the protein CSAIDRGHEKLFF.

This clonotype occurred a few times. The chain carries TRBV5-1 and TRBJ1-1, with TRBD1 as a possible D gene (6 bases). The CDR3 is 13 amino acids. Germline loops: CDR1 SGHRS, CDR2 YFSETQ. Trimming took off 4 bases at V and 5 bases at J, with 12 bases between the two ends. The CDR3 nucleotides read TGCGCCAGCAGCGAGGGGCAGGGGACTGAAGCTTTCTTT. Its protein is CASSEGQGTEAFF.

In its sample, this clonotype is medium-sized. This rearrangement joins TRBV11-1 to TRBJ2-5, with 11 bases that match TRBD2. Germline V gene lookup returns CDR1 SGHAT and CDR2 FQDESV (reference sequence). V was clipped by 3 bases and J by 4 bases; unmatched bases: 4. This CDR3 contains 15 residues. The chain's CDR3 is CASSFIGLAGETQYF. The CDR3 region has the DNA TGTGCCAGCAGCTTCATCGGACTAGCGGGAGAGACCCAGTACTTC.

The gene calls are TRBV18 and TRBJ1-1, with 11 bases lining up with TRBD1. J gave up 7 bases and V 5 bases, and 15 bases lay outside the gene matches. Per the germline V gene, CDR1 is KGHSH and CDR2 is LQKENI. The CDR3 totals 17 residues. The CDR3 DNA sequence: TGTGCCAGCTCATCTCGGACAGGGGGCGCCCGGATTAGTGAAGCTTTCTTT. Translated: CASSSRTGGARISEAFF.

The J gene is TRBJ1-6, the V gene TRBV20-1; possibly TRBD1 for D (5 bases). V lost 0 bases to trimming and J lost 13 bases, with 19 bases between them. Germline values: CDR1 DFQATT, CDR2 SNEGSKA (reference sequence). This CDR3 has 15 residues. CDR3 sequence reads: CSARDRVWAEGPLHF. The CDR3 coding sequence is TGCAGTGCTAGAGATCGGGTTTGGGCTGAGGGGCCCCTCCACTTT.

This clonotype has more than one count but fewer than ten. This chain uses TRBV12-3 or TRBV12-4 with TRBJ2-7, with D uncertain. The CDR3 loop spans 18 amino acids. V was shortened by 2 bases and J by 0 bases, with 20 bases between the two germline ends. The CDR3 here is CASSLKGWFGSGSYEQYF. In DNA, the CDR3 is TGTGCCAGCAGTTTAAAAGGGTGGTTTGGCTCGGGCTCCTACGAGCAGTACTTC.

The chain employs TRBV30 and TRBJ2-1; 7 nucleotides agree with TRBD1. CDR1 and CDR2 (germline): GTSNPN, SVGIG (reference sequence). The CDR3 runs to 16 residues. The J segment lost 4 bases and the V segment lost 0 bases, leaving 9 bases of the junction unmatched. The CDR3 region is CAWSVSEGGLYNEQFF. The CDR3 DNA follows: TGTGCCTGGAGTGTATCGGAAGGGGGCCTTTACAATGAGCAGTTCTTC.

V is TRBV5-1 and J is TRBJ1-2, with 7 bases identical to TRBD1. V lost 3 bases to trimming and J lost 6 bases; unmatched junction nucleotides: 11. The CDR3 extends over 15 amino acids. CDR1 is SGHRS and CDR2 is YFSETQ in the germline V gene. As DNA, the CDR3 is TGCGCCAGCAGCTACGGGACAGCGTCACGGGATGGCTACACCTTC. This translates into CASSYGTASRDGYTF.

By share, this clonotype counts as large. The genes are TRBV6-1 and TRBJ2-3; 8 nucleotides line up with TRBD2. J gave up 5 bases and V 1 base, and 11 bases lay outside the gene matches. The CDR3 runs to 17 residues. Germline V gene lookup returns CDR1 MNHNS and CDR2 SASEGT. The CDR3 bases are TGTGCCAGCAGTGAAGAGGGTAGCGGGGTGCGGGGAGATACGCAGTATTTT. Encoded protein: CASSEEGSGVRGDTQYF.

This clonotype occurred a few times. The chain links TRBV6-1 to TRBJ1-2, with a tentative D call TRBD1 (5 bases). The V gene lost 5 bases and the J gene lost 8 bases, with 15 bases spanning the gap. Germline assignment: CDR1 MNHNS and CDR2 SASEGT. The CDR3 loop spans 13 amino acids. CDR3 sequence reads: CASSKGPDNGYTF. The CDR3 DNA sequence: TGTGCCAGCAGTAAGGGCCCGGACAACGGCTACACCTTC.

CDR3 DNA: TGTGCTAGTGGAAAACCTAGCGGGGGAATAGATACGCAGTATTTT. Its protein is CASGKPSGGIDTQYF. V is TRBV12-5 and J is TRBJ2-3, with 10 bases aligning to TRBD2. CDR1 and CDR2 from the germline V gene are LGHNT and FRNRAP. The CDR3 is 15 residues long. The V and J ends lost 6 bases and 5 bases, in that order; junction bases with no gene match: 8. Variable domain in full (rest from reference TRBV12-5 and TRBJ2-3): DARVTQTPRHKVTEMGQEVTMRCQPILGHNTVFWYRQTMMQGLELLAYFRNRAPLDDSGMPKDRFSAEMPDATLATLKIQPSEPRDSAVYFCASGKPSGGIDTQYFGPGTRLTVL.

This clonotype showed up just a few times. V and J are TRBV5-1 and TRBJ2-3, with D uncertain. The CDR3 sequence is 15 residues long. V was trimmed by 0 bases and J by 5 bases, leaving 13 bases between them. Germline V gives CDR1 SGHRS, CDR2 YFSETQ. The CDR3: CASSLVASSLDTQYF. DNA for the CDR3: TGCGCCAGCAGCTTGGTGGCTAGTTCATTAGATACGCAGTATTTT.